This is a list of T cell receptor beta chains from one sample in a study of cytotoxic CD8 clonotypes in ibrutinib-treated CLL. Sequenced by immunoSEQ multiplex PCR; TCRdb stores in-frame clones only, minus some. The table includes around 140,000 clones, 70% to 90% detected once. Source: PBMCs, taken after 24 months of ibrutinib treatment. The receptors were gathered from a human donor with chronic lymphocytic leukemia. CDR3s include the opening cysteine and the closing phenylalanine or tryptophan. A D gene is named only where the DNA matches it firmly. Clone size, where shown, is once, few, many, or a class for clones that have expanded.

V gene	D gene	J gene	clone size	CDR3 DNA	CDR3 protein
TRBV4-3	.	TRBJ2-3	.	TGCGCCAGCAGCCAAGAGGTCGGAGATACGCAGTATTTT	CASSQEVGDTQYF
TRBV4-2	.	TRBJ1-5	few	TGTGCCAGCAGCTTCTCAGGCGGGCAGCCCCAGCATTTT	CASSFSGGQPQHF
TRBV19	.	TRBJ1-5	.	TGTGCCAGTAGTATAGATGGCAGGGGCAATCAGCCCCAGCATTTT	CASSIDGRGNQPQHF
TRBV18	.	TRBJ2-4	.	TGTGCCAGCTCGGCTAAAGGTCCCGGGACATTAAACATTCAGTACTTC	CASSAKGPGTLNIQYF
TRBV28	.	TRBJ1-5	.	TGTGCCAGCAGTTACCCCCAACTAGGACAGTCCGGGCAGCCCCAGCATTTT	CASSYPQLGQSGQPQHF
TRBV5-1	.	TRBJ2-2	.	TGCGCCAGCAGCTTGAGCCCCGCGAACACCGGGGAGCTGTTTTTT	CASSLSPANTGELFF
TRBV28	.	TRBJ2-7	.	TGTGCCAGCAGCCTCCCCCTTGGAGTATACGAGCAGTACTTC	CASSLPLGVYEQYF
TRBV11-2	.	TRBJ2-1	.	TGTGCCAGCAGCTCCCCTGGGAGTCCCTACAATGAGCAGTTCTTC	CASSSPGSPYNEQFF
TRBV11-2	.	TRBJ1-1	.	TGTGCCAGCAGCTTAGAGTTTGGGCGGGCGAACACTGAAGCTTTCTTT	CASSLEFGRANTEAFF
TRBV25-1	.	TRBJ1-1	.	TGTGCCAGCAGAATTCAGGGCATCACTGAAGCTTTCTTT	CASRIQGITEAFF
TRBV27	TRBD1	TRBJ2-3	.	TGTGCCAGCAGTGAGGACAGGGACGGGAATACGCAGTATTTT	CASSEDRDGNTQYF
TRBV11-2	TRBD2	TRBJ2-3	.	TGTGCCAGCAGCTTAGATCGAGGACTAGCGGGAGTCACAGATACGCAGTATTTT	CASSLDRGLAGVTDTQYF
TRBV4-2	.	TRBJ2-5	.	TGTGCCAGCAGCCAAGGGGGATTGGGGGGAGTGGAGACCCAGTACTTC	CASSQGGLGGVETQYF
TRBV10-3	.	TRBJ1-1	.	TGTGCCAGCCCACTTGATGGGGCCCCGAACACTGAAGCTTTCTTT	CASPLDGAPNTEAFF
TRBV27	.	TRBJ2-7	.	TGTGCCAGCAGTTTCAACGGAGACGAGCAGTACTTC	CASSFNGDEQYF
TRBV10-3	TRBD2	TRBJ2-1	few	TGTGCCATCAGTGGGGTCCAGGGACTAGCGGGACCCATACGGGCTGAGCAGTTCTTC	CAISGVQGLAGPIRAEQFF
TRBV7-3	TRBD1	TRBJ2-3	.	TGTGCCAGCAGCTTAGTCGGACAGGGGGTTAGAGATACGCAGTATTTT	CASSLVGQGVRDTQYF
TRBV28	.	TRBJ2-5	.	TGTGCCAGCAGCTACAGGGGGGGTCAAGAGACCCAGTACTTC	CASSYRGGQETQYF
TRBV5-1	.	TRBJ2-4	once	TGCGCCAGCAGCTTGAAACAGGGCGTTGAAAACATTCAGTACTTC	CASSLKQGVENIQYF
TRBV27	.	TRBJ1-6	few	TGTGCCAGCAGAATATCAGGGACCAATTCACCCCTCCACTTT	CASRISGTNSPLHF
TRBV28	TRBD1	TRBJ1-2	.	TGTGCCAGCAGCTTCCGGGACAGGGGGGCCTATGGCTACACCTTC	CASSFRDRGAYGYTF
TRBV30	.	TRBJ1-4	.	TGTGCCTGGAGTGCCCTACCTCAGGGGCGTTTGTACGAAAAACTGTTTTTT	CAWSALPQGRLYEKLFF
TRBV15	TRBD2	TRBJ2-3	.	TGTGCCACCAGCAGAGTGGGCGGGGGGGGGACGACAGATACGCAGTATTTT	CATSRVGGGGTTDTQYF